The rows below give T cell receptor beta chains drawn from one sample of a study of shared T cell receptors in the human thymus. TCRdb's copy holds only in-frame clones and misses some; the assay was immunoSEQ multiplex PCR. The sample consists of hundreds of thousands of clones, 80% to 90% of them appearing once. The same data also contributed to another study, on human thymus T cells.

Sample: thymocytes. These receptors all stem from a girl less than two years old with a congenital heart defect. The conserved cysteine and the conserved F or W are not part of the CDR3 here. The D gene is left open where the match is weak.

D gene: TRBD1
J gene: TRBJ1-2
V gene: TRBV7-9
CDR3 protein: ASSLDKTGANYGYT

D gene: TRBD1
J gene: TRBJ1-2
V gene: TRBV10-3
CDR3 protein: AISDRRTGDNYGYT

D gene: TRBD1
J gene: TRBJ2-2
V gene: TRBV19
CDR3 protein: ASSETGGTGELF

D gene: .
J gene: TRBJ2-7
V gene: TRBV4-1
CDR3 protein: ASSQAPPEGSSYEQY

D gene: .
J gene: TRBJ1-1
V gene: TRBV5-1
CDR3 protein: ASRERGNTEAF

D gene: TRBD1
J gene: TRBJ1-2
V gene: TRBV29-1
CDR3 protein: SVLTGPGYGYT

D gene: TRBD1
J gene: TRBJ1-2
V gene: TRBV10-3
CDR3 protein: AISEYRGGYT

D gene: .
J gene: TRBJ1-4
V gene: TRBV2
CDR3 protein: AAVEREKLF

D gene: TRBD1
J gene: TRBJ1-2
V gene: TRBV6-1
CDR3 protein: ASSEAPGQGEGGYT

D gene: TRBD1
J gene: TRBJ1-1
V gene: TRBV12-5
CDR3 protein: ASGLVLGTGDPTEAF

D gene: .
J gene: TRBJ2-2
V gene: TRBV9
CDR3 protein: ASSVGRTGELF

D gene: .
J gene: TRBJ1-1
V gene: TRBV13
CDR3 protein: ASSLVESRNREAF

D gene: TRBD1
J gene: TRBJ1-2
V gene: TRBV4-3
CDR3 protein: ASSQDYWGRGQEANYGYT

D gene: .
J gene: TRBJ1-6
V gene: TRBV2
CDR3 protein: ASSEGSGRKSSYNSPLH